Listed below are T cell receptor beta chains from one sample, sequenced in a study of T cell responses to AZD1222 COVID-19 vaccine. Clones were read by immunoSEQ multiplex PCR, and TCRdb kept only the in-frame ones, dropping some. Of 90,000 to 100,000 clones detected, around 89% appear once; the ten largest clones hold 6.5% to 8%. The source material was peripheral blood, sampled on day 0 of AZD1222 vaccination. These receptors originate from an adult in good health. CDR3s include the opening cysteine and the closing phenylalanine or tryptophan. D genes are given only for firm matches. Clone size, where shown, is once, few, many, or a class for clones that have expanded.

TRBV20-1	.	TRBJ2-3	.	TGCAGTGCTAGGATAGATACGCAGTATTTT	CSARIDTQYF
TRBV24-1	.	TRBJ1-1	.	TGTGCCACCGAGGGCGGGGGGAACACTGAAGCTTTCTTT	CATEGGGNTEAFF
TRBV7-3	once	TRBJ2-7	.	TGTGCCAGCAGCCTATACGCTAACTACGAGCAGTACTTC	CASSLYANYEQYF
TRBV7-2	.	TRBJ1-2	.	TGTGCCAGCAGCTTGGGGCCGAGTGTAGGCTACACCTTC	CASSLGPSVGYTF
TRBV18	.	TRBJ2-5	TRBD1	TGTGCCAGCCCCCCACGACAGGGGGCGGAGGAGACCCAGTACTTC	CASPPRQGAEETQYF
TRBV7-9	.	TRBJ1-2	.	TGTGCCAGCAGCTTAGGCGTATTGGCCTACACCTTC	CASSLGVLAYTF
TRBV5-5	.	TRBJ1-4	TRBD1	TGTGCCAGCAGCTTGGCAGGGGGTGACGGTGAAAAACTGTTTTTT	CASSLAGGDGEKLFF
TRBV3-1/TRBV3-2	.	TRBJ1-2	.	TGTGCCAGCAGCCAACGCGGACAGTTCTATGGCTACACCTTC	CASSQRGQFYGYTF
TRBV24-1	once	TRBJ2-7	TRBD1	TGTGCCACCAGTGGAGGTAAGGGGACAGGGGTCGAGCAGTACTTC	CATSGGKGTGVEQYF
TRBV28	.	TRBJ1-6	.	TGTGCCAGCAGTCTCTCTCTCGGGAGCTCCTATAATTCACCCCTCCACTTT	CASSLSLGSSYNSPLHF
TRBV27	.	TRBJ1-1	.	TGTGCCAGCAGTTTAGCTCCCCCGGGGCCCACTGAAGCTTTCTTT	CASSLAPPGPTEAFF
TRBV6-2/TRBV6-3	.	TRBJ2-5	.	TGTGCCAGCAGTTACTCCGGCCCCGGGACCCAGTACTTC	CASSYSGPGTQYF
TRBV7-2	once	TRBJ1-2	.	TGTGCCAGCAGCTTAGCGCCCCGACAGGATCCCTATGGCTACACCTTC	CASSLAPRQDPYGYTF
TRBV29-1	.	TRBJ2-1	TRBD2	TGCAGCGTCCCCGGGACTAGCGGGGGGGGCTACAATGAGCAGTTCTTC	CSVPGTSGGGYNEQFF
TRBV6-5	.	TRBJ1-5	.	TGTGCCAGCAGTTCCCGGGCTACCCTTAGCAATCAGCCCCAGCATTTT	CASSSRATLSNQPQHF
TRBV2	.	TRBJ1-4	TRBD1	TGTGCCAGCAGCGCGGGACAGGGGGGAAAACTGTTTTTT	CASSAGQGGKLFF
TRBV29-1	.	TRBJ1-2	.	TGCAGCGTTGTTGGAGGGGACTATGGCTACACCTTC	CSVVGGDYGYTF
TRBV5-4	.	TRBJ2-3	.	TGTGCCAGCAGCTTGGCCGGGTCGACGCGCACAGATACGCAGTATTTT	CASSLAGSTRTDTQYF
TRBV18	.	TRBJ1-1	TRBD1	TGTGCCAGCTCACCACCTACCGGACAGGTCGAGAACACTGAAGCTTTCTTT	CASSPPTGQVENTEAFF
TRBV6-2/TRBV6-3	.	TRBJ2-7	.	TGTGCCAGCAGTTCCGCCGGCCTTACAGGTTACGAGCAGTACTTC	CASSSAGLTGYEQYF
TRBV9	.	TRBJ2-1	.	TGTGCCAGCAGCTTCAGTGGGGGGCTGCCCAATGAGCAGTTCTTC	CASSFSGGLPNEQFF
TRBV24-1	few	TRBJ2-1	.	TGTGCCACCAGTCAAGGGGGGTTGGATGAGCAGTTCTTC	CATSQGGLDEQFF
TRBV7-2	once	TRBJ1-3	.	TGTGCCAGCAGCTTAGTAGCACGCTCTGGAAACACCATATATTTT	CASSLVARSGNTIYF
TRBV27	.	TRBJ1-4	.	TGTGCCAGCAGCCGTGGGTGGGCCCGTGAGGAAAAACTGTTTTTT	CASSRGWAREEKLFF
TRBV27	.	TRBJ1-4	TRBD1	TGTGCCAGCAGTCCCCTCCGACAGGGGGAGGAAAAACTGTTTTTT	CASSPLRQGEEKLFF
TRBV6-5	.	TRBJ2-4	.	TGTGCCAGCAGTTACGTGCAGGAAAAAAACATTCAGTACTTC	CASSYVQEKNIQYF
TRBV19	.	TRBJ2-5	.	TGTGCCAGTAGTACCCAGGGTAGCCGGGAGACCCAGTACTTC	CASSTQGSRETQYF
TRBV5-1	.	TRBJ1-1	TRBD1	TGCGCCAGCAGCTTGGCCGGGACAGGGAACACTGAAGCTTTCTTT	CASSLAGTGNTEAFF
TRBV6-6	.	TRBJ2-7	TRBD2	TGTGCCAGCAGTTCCCAGACTAGCGGGAGCTACGAGCAGTACTTC	CASSSQTSGSYEQYF